The present TCR beta chain was sequenced within a study of T cell responses to AZD1222 COVID-19 vaccine. Study in general: Whether given at about 4 or about 12 weeks, second doses were pooled.

Here immunoSEQ multiplex PCR was the method, and the copy in TCRdb shows in-frame clones only, minus some. The sample shows about 100,000 clones, over 75% of them seen only once. CDR3 length: 16 residues. V was clipped by 6 bases and J by 3 bases, with 19 bases between them. The germline gives CDR1 MRHNA, CDR2 SNTAGT. This receptor was taken from an adult in good health. The chain couples TRBV6-4 to TRBJ2-3; weak D call: TRBD2 (6 bases). The sequencing here drew on peripheral blood, taken on day 0 of AZD1222 vaccination. CDR3 nucleotides: TGTGCCAGCAGCCCCTTTAGCGGAAAACGAACAGATACGCAGTATTTT. Amino acid sequence: CASSPFSGKRTDTQYF.